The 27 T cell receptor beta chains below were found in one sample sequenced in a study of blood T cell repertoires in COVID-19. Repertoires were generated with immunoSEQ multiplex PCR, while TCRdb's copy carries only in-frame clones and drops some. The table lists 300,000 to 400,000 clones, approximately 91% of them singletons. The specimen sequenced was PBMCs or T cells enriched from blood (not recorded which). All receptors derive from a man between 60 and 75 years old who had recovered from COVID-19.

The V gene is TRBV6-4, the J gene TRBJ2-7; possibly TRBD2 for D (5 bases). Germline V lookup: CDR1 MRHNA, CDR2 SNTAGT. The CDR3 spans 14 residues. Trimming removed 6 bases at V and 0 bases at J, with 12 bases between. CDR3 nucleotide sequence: TGTGCCAGCAGGAGGACGGGGTCCTCCTACGAGCAGTACTTC. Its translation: CASRRTGSSYEQYF.

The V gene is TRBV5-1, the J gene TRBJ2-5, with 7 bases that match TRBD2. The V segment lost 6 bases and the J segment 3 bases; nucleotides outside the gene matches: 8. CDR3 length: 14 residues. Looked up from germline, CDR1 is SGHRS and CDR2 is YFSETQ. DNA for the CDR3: TGCGCCAGCAATTCCCTAGCGGCAAAAGAGACCCAGTACTTC. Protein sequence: CASNSLAAKETQYF.

CDR3 sequence reads: CASSLQGQGAFEQYF. DNA for the CDR3: TGCGCCAGCAGCTTGCAGGGACAGGGGGCCTTCGAGCAGTACTTC. The rearrangement joins TRBV5-1 to TRBJ2-7; 12 nucleotides align to TRBD1. CDR1 SGHRS and CDR2 YFSETQ come from the germline V gene. The CDR3 loop spans 15 amino acids. With 1 base clipped from V and 6 bases from J, the junction kept 5 bases outside the gene matches.

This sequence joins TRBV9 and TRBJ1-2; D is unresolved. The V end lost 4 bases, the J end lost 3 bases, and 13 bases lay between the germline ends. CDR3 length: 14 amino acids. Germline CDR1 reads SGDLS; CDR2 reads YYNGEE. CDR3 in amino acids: CASSLGSGHYGYTF. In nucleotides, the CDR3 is TGTGCCAGCAGCCTGGGCTCAGGCCACTATGGCTACACCTTC.

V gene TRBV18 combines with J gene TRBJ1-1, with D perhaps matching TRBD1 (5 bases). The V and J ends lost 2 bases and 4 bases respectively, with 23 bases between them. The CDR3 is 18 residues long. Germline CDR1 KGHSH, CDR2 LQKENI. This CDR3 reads CASSPGPRVTGVGTEAFF. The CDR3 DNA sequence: TGTGCCAGCTCACCAGGGCCCAGGGTTACGGGAGTTGGCACTGAAGCTTTCTTT. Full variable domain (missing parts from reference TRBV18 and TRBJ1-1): NAGVMQNPRHLVRRRGQEARLRCSPMKGHSHVYWYRQLPEEGLKFMVYLQKENIIDESGMPKERFSAEFPKEGPSILRIQQVVRGDSAAYFCASSPGPRVTGVGTEAFFGQGTRLTVV.

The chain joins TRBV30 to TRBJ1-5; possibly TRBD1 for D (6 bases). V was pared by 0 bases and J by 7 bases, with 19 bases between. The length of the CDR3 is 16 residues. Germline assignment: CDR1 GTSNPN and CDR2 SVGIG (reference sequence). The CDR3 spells CAWSVLGAQRGQPQHF. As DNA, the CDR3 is TGTGCCTGGAGTGTACTGGGGGCGCAACGTGGACAGCCCCAGCATTTT.

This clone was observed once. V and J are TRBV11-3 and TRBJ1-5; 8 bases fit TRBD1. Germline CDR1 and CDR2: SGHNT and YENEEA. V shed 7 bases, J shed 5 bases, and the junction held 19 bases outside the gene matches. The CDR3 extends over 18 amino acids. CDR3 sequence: CASNPYALRQGADQPQHF. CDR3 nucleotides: TGTGCCAGCAACCCTTATGCCTTGAGGCAGGGGGCCGATCAGCCCCAGCATTTT.

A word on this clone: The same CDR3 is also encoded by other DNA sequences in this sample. The CDR3 region is CASSRDRGETQYF. The DNA of the CDR3 is TGTGCCAGCTCACGGGACAGGGGGGAGACCCAGTACTTC. This rearrangement joins TRBV18 to TRBJ2-5; TRBD1 agrees at 11 bases. V dropped 4 bases and J dropped 5; count of bases not matched to a gene: 0. This CDR3 contains 13 residues. Germline V gene sequence: CDR1 KGHSH, CDR2 LQKENI.

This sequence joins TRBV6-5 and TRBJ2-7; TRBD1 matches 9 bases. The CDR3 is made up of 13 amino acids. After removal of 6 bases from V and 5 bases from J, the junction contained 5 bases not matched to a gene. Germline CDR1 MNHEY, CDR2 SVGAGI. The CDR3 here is CASRGTGINEQYF. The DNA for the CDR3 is TGTGCCAGCAGAGGGACAGGGATCAACGAGCAGTACTTC.

CDR3: CASSVRTSGSNEQFF. The DNA for the CDR3 is TGTGCCAGCAGCGTAAGGACTAGCGGGAGCAATGAGCAGTTCTTC. The chain carries TRBV9 and TRBJ2-1; TRBD2 matches at 13 bases. V was pared by 1 base and J by 6 bases, with 1 base of the junction left unmatched. From germline, CDR1 is SGDLS and CDR2 YYNGEE. CDR3 size: 15 residues.

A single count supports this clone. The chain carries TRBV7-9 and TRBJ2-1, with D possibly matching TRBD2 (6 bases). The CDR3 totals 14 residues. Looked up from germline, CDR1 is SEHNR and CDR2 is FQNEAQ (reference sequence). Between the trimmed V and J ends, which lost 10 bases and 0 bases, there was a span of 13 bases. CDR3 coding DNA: TGTGCCACCCCCGTGGGAGGCTCCTACAATGAGCAGTTCTTC. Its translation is CATPVGGSYNEQFF.

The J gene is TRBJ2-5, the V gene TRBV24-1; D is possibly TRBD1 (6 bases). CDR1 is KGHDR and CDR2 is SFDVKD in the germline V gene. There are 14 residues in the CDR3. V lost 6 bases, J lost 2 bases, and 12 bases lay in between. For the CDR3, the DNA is TGTGCCACCAGTAGAGGACAGCAACAAGAGACCCAGTACTTC. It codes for CATSRGQQQETQYF.

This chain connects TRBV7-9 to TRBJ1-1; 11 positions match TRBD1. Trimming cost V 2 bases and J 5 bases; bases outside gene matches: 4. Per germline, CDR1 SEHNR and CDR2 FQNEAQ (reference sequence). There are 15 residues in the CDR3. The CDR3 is CASSLMGQGGTEAFF. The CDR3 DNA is TGTGCCAGCAGCTTAATGGGACAGGGGGGAACTGAAGCTTTCTTT.

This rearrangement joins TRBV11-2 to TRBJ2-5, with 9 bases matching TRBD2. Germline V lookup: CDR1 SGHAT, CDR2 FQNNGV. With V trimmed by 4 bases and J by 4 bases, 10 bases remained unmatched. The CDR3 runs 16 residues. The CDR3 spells CASSSRLAAGAETQYF. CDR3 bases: TGTGCCAGCAGCTCCCGACTAGCGGCGGGGGCAGAGACCCAGTACTTC.

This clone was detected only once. The CDR3 loop reads CASSPVNSGSVTGELFF. CDR3 nucleotides: TGTGCCAGCTCACCAGTCAATAGCGGGAGTGTGACCGGGGAGCTGTTTTTT. This chain links TRBV18 with TRBJ2-2; 9 nucleotides agree with TRBD2. CDR1 KGHSH and CDR2 LQKENI come from the germline V gene. V shed 2 bases and J 5 bases; nucleotides not matched to a gene: 9. CDR3 size: 17 residues.

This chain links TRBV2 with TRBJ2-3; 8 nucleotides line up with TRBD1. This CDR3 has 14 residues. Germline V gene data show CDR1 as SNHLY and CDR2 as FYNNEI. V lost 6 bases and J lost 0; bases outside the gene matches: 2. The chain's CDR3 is CASSRQGSTDTQYF. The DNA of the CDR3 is TGTGCCAGCAGCCGACAGGGGAGCACAGATACGCAGTATTTT.

The CDR3 here is CASSQGLGRGTNEKLFF. Written as DNA, the CDR3 is TGTGCCAGCAGCCAAGGCCTCGGCAGGGGAACTAATGAAAAACTGTTTTTT. J is TRBJ1-4 and V is TRBV14; D might be TRBD1 (6 bases). The CDR3 contains 17 residues. V lost 1 base and J lost 1, with 13 bases in between. CDR1 is SGHDN and CDR2 is FVKESK in the germline V gene.

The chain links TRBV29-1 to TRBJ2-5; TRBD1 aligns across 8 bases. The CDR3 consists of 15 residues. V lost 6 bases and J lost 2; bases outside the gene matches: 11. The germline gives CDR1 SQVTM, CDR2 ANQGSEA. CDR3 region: CSVPYGQGAQETQYF. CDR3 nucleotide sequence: TGCAGCGTCCCCTATGGACAGGGAGCGCAAGAGACCCAGTACTTC.

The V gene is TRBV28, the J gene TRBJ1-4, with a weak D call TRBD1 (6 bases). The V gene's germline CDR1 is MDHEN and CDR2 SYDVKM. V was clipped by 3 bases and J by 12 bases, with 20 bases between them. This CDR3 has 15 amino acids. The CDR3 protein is CASSFSGQMVSELFF. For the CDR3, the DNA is TGTGCCAGCAGTTTCTCGGGACAAATGGTGAGCGAACTGTTTTTT.

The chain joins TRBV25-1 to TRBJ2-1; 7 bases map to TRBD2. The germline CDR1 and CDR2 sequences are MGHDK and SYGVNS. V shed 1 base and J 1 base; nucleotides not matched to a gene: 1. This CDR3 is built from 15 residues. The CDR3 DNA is TGTGCCAGCAGTGAATTTAGCGGGTCCTACAATGAGCAGTTCTTC. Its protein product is CASSEFSGSYNEQFF.

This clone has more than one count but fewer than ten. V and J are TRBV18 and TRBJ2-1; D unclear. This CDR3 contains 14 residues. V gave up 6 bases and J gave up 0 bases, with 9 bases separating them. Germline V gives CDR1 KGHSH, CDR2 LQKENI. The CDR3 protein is CASSPSYSYNEQFF. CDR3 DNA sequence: TGTGCCAGCTCCCCTAGTTACTCCTACAATGAGCAGTTCTTC. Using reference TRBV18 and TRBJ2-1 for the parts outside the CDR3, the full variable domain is NAGVMQNPRHLVRRRGQEARLRCSPMKGHSHVYWYRQLPEEGLKFMVYLQKENIIDESGMPKERFSAEFPKEGPSILRIQQVVRGDSAAYFCASSPSYSYNEQFFGPGTRLTVL.

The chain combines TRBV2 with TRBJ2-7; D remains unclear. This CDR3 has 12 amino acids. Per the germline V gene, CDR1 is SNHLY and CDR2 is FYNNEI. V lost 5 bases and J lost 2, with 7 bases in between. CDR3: CASSQAPYEQYF. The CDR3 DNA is TGTGCCAGCAGTCAGGCTCCCTACGAGCAGTACTTC.

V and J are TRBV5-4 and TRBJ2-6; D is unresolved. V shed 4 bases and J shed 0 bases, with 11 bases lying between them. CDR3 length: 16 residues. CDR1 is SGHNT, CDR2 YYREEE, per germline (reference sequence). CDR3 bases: TGTGCCAGCAGCCTACAGCTAAGCTCTGGGGCCAACGTCCTGACTTTC. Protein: CASSLQLSSGANVLTF.

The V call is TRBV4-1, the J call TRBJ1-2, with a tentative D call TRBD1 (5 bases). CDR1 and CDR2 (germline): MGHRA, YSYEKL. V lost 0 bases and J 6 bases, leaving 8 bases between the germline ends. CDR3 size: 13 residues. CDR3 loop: CASSQDAGNGYTF. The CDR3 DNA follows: TGCGCCAGCAGCCAAGATGCAGGGAATGGCTACACCTTC.

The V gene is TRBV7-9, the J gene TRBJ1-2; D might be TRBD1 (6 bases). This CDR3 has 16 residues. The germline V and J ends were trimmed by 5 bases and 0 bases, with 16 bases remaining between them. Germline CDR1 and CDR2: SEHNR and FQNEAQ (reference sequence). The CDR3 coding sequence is TGTGCCAGCAGCCGAGCGGGGGGCCGCACTAACTATGGCTACACCTTC. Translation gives CASSRAGGRTNYGYTF.

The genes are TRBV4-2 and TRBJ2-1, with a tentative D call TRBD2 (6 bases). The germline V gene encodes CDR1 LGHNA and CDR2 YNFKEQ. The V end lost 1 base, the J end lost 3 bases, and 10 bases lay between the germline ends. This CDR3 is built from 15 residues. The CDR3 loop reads CASSQAGRGYNEQFF. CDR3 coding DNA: TGTGCCAGCAGCCAAGCCGGGAGAGGCTACAATGAGCAGTTCTTC.

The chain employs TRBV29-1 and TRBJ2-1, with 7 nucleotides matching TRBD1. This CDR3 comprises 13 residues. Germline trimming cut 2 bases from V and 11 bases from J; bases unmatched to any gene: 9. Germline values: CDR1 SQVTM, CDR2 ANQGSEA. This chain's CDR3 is CSVEPQGIGKQFF. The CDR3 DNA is TGCAGCGTTGAACCACAGGGGATAGGGAAGCAGTTCTTC.